This is a list of T cell receptor beta chains from one sample in a study of blood T cell repertoires in COVID-19. The protocol was immunoSEQ multiplex PCR, while the TCRdb copy is restricted to in-frame clones and leaves out a portion. The sample lists about 160,000 clones, over 80% seen once, with about 4.5% in the top ten. Sequenced material: peripheral blood. All receptors come from a woman between 45 and 65 years old with acute or convalescent COVID-19. Each CDR3 is given with its conserved first and last residue. D genes are given only for firm matches. Size is stated for part of the rows, as once, few or many counts, or as a class when the clone is expanded.

>15|TRBJ1-5|-|TRBV28|-
TGTGCCAGCAGTTTCCTGGGAGAGGGCAATCAGCCCCAGCATTTT
CASSFLGEGNQPQHF
>15|TRBJ2-3|-|TRBV3-1/TRBV3-2|-
TGTGCCAGCAGCCTCTCACCGGGGGGCGGAAATACGCAGTATTTT
CASSLSPGGGNTQYF
>14|TRBJ2-1|-|TRBV4-2|-
TGTGCCAGCAGACCGCAGGGGATTTACAATGAGCAGTTCTTC
CASRPQGIYNEQFF
>17|TRBJ1-1|once|TRBV25-1|TRBD1
TGTGCCAGCAGTCCGGGGGTGACAGGGCCGATGGACACTGAAGCTTTCTTT
CASSPGVTGPMDTEAFF
>15|TRBJ2-1|once|TRBV13|TRBD1
TGTGCCAGCAGCTTCCCCACTCAGGGGGACAATGAGCAGTTCTTC
CASSFPTQGDNEQFF
>16|TRBJ1-3|-|TRBV30|TRBD1
TGTGCCCTCGGGCAGGGGAAGGGGGCCTCTGGAAACACCATATATTTT
CALGQGKGASGNTIYF
>14|TRBJ1-3|-|TRBV3-1/TRBV3-2|-
TGTGCCAGCAGCCGCAGTATCTCTGGAAACACCATATATTTT
CASSRSISGNTIYF
>12|TRBJ1-2|-|TRBV24-1|TRBD1
TGTGCCACCAGTGAATCGGGACAGATCTACACCTTC
CATSESGQIYTF
>13|TRBJ1-1|-|TRBV19|-
TGTGCCAGTAGTTTAGGACAGTCCACTGAAGCTTTCTTT
CASSLGQSTEAFF
>13|TRBJ2-7|-|TRBV6-1|-
TGTGCCAGCAGTGAGCCAGGGTCTTTCGAGCAGTACTTC
CASSEPGSFEQYF
>16|TRBJ1-2|-|TRBV6-1|TRBD1
TGTGCCAGCAGTGGACAGGGGGCTAATGGAGGATATGGCTACACCTTC
CASSGQGANGGYGYTF
>15|TRBJ1-1|-|TRBV5-6|-
TGTGCCAGCAGCAGTGGGCGACAGATGATAGATGAAGCTTTCTTT
CASSSGRQMIDEAFF
>13|TRBJ1-3|-|TRBV20-1|-
TGCAGTGCTAGTTACCCCGGCCGGGACACCATATATTTT
CSASYPGRDTIYF
>15|TRBJ2-1|-|TRBV7-7|TRBD2
TGTGCTAGCAGCTTAACTAGCGGTGAATCGAATGAGCAGTTCTTC
CASSLTSGESNEQFF
>13|TRBJ2-5|-|TRBV18|-
TGTGCCAGCCTCGGGCAGGGCGAAGAGACCCAGTACTTC
CASLGQGEETQYF
>15|TRBJ1-4|-|TRBV6-5|-
TGTGCCACCTTCATCACAGGTGCAACTAATGAAAAACTGTTTTTT
CATFITGATNEKLFF
>15|TRBJ2-3|-|TRBV19|TRBD1
TGTGCCAGTACCTACGGACAGGGCCCTCCCGATACGCAGTATTTT
CASTYGQGPPDTQYF
>15|TRBJ2-1|-|TRBV27|TRBD2
TGTGCCAGCAGTTTATTAGCGGGGGGGCGCAATGAGCAGTTCTTC
CASSLLAGGRNEQFF
>14|TRBJ1-3|-|TRBV28|-
TGTGCCAGCAGCCCGCCGGGGGCTGGAAACACCATATATTTT
CASSPPGAGNTIYF
>15|TRBJ1-2|-|TRBV5-1|-
TGCGCCAGCAGCTACCTACTTGGACAGATGGATGGCTACACCTTC
CASSYLLGQMDGYTF
>14|TRBJ2-5|-|TRBV5-1|TRBD2
TGCGCCAGCAGCTTTGGGACTAGCTATAAGACCCAGTACTTC
CASSFGTSYKTQYF
>15|TRBJ2-7|-|TRBV11-2|TRBD2
TGTGCCAGCAGCTTTACTAGCGGGGGAGACTACGAGCAGTACTTC
CASSFTSGGDYEQYF
>15|TRBJ1-2|-|TRBV6-6|-
TGTGCCAGCAGGCTTCGACAGTTAGCTAACTATGGCTACACCTTC
CASRLRQLANYGYTF
>14|TRBJ2-1|-|TRBV5-1|-
TGCGCCAGCAGTTGGGGGGATACCTACAATGAGCAGTTCTTC
CASSWGDTYNEQFF
>17|TRBJ2-3|-|TRBV2|-
TGTGCCAGCAGTGATGAGTGGCGGGAATCTCCCACAGATACGCAGTATTTT
CASSDEWRESPTDTQYF
>15|TRBJ2-7|-|TRBV28|TRBD1
TGTGCCAGCAGGCCATCCGGGACAGGTGCCTACGAGCAGTACTTC
CASRPSGTGAYEQYF
>15|TRBJ1-2|-|TRBV28|-
TGTGCCAGCAGTTTGGCTCCCATTGGGAGCTATGGCTACACCTTC
CASSLAPIGSYGYTF
>14|TRBJ2-7|-|TRBV28|-
TGTGCCAGCAGTTTTGCGTTGAAGTCCTACGAGCAGTACTTC
CASSFALKSYEQYF
>15|TRBJ2-5|-|TRBV10-1|TRBD2
TGCGCCAGCAGTGATTTGGCGGGAGGACAGGAGACCCAGTACTTC
CASSDLAGGQETQYF
>15|TRBJ1-6|-|TRBV2|-
TGTGCCAGCAGAGCAGGGTCGTGGGGTAATTCACCCCTCCACTTT
CASRAGSWGNSPLHF
>12|TRBJ1-1|once|TRBV28|-
TGTGCCAGCAGTTTACCCCCGCTCGGGGCTTTCTTT
CASSLPPLGAFF
>12|TRBJ1-2|-|TRBV5-1|-
TGCGCCAGCAGCTTGGCCGGGTACGGCTACACCTTC
CASSLAGYGYTF
>11|TRBJ2-1|-|TRBV30|-
TGTGCCTGGAGTGTACAAGATGAGCAGTTCTTC
CAWSVQDEQFF
>15|TRBJ1-2|-|TRBV11-1|-
TGTGCCAGCAGCGAGGCCCCCCAGGGATTTTATGGCTACACCTTC
CASSEAPQGFYGYTF
>13|TRBJ2-6|-|TRBV6-1|-
TGTGCCAGCAGTGAAGTTCCCTCCAACGTCCTGACTTTC
CASSEVPSNVLTF
>17|TRBJ2-1|-|TRBV6-2/TRBV6-3|TRBD2
TGTGCCAGCAGTTACAGACTAGCGGGGGGGCCTAGGAATGAGCAGTTCTTC
CASSYRLAGGPRNEQFF
>14|TRBJ2-7|-|TRBV5-4|-
TGTGCCAGCAGCTTGGAGGGGGGGCGCTACGAGCAGTACTTC
CASSLEGGRYEQYF
>16|TRBJ2-5|-|TRBV7-9|TRBD1
TGTGCCAGCAGCTTAGATCTAGGGACAGGGCAGGAGACCCAGTACTTC
CASSLDLGTGQETQYF
>15|TRBJ2-3|few|TRBV6-4|TRBD2
TGTGCCAGCAGTGGACTAGCGGGAGGGCCAGATACGCAGTATTTT
CASSGLAGGPDTQYF
>14|TRBJ1-4|-|TRBV2|-
TGTGCCAGCAACAGACTACTGACAGGCGAAAAACTGTTTTTT
CASNRLLTGEKLFF
>17|TRBJ1-2|-|TRBV29-1|-
TGCAGCGTTGAAGGTGCTGGGAGCCAGGGGAGGGCCTATGGCTACACCTTC
CSVEGAGSQGRAYGYTF
>14|TRBJ1-4|-|TRBV4-2|-
TGTGCCAGCAGCCAAGGAGGAACTAATGAAAAACTGTTTTTT
CASSQGGTNEKLFF
>15|TRBJ1-1|-|TRBV19|-
TGTGCCAGTAGTTTAAGGGACACTACACCCCCTGAAGCTTTCTTT
CASSLRDTTPPEAFF
>15|TRBJ2-1|-|TRBV7-2|TRBD1
TGTGCCAGCAGCTTACAGGGGGCCCTCTACAATGAGCAGTTCTTC
CASSLQGALYNEQFF
>15|TRBJ1-2|-|TRBV7-8|TRBD1
TGTGCCAGCAGCTTAGGGACAGGTCCTAACTATGGCTACACCTTC
CASSLGTGPNYGYTF
>16|TRBJ2-7|-|TRBV5-1|TRBD1
TGCGCCAGCAGCTTCGTACCGGGACAGGGCTCCTACGAGCAGTACTTC
CASSFVPGQGSYEQYF
>15|TRBJ1-3|-|TRBV5-1|-
TGCGCCAGCAGCTTGAGTACGGTCTCTGGAAACACCATATATTTT
CASSLSTVSGNTIYF
>15|TRBJ2-1|-|TRBV5-4|TRBD1
TGTGCCAGCAGTCAGGCCGGGACAGACTACAATGAGCAGTTCTTC
CASSQAGTDYNEQFF
>14|TRBJ2-7|once|TRBV27|TRBD2
TGTGCCAGCAAAAGACTAGCGGGGCCCTACGAGCAGTACTTC
CASKRLAGPYEQYF